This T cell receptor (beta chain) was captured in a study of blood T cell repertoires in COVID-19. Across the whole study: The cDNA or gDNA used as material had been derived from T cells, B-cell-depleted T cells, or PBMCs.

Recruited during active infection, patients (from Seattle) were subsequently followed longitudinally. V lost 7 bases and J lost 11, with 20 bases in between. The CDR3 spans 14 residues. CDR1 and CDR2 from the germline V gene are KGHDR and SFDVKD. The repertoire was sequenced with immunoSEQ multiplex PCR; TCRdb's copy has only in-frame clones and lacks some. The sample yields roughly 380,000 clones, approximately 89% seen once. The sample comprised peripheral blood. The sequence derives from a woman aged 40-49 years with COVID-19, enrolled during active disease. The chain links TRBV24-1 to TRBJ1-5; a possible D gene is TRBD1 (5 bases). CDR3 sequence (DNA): TGTGCCACCAGGGGAGACATTTCCCCGGGGGCCCAGCATTTT. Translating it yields CATRGDISPGAQHF.